This TCR beta chain was sequenced during a study of shared clonotypes between healthy human individuals. This CDR3 contains 13 residues. The V segment lost 3 bases and the J segment 4 bases; nucleotides outside the gene matches: 1. Germline CDR1 SGHTA, CDR2 FQGTGA. General study results and limits: For naive CD4 cells, around 5% of clonotypes were shared across a few donors.

Concerning this clone itself: Its antigen is still unknown. The same CDR3 can be traced to other DNA sequences in this sample.

CD45RO negativity and positive selection for CCR7 defined naive CD8 cells, a population that excluded terminally differentiated effector memory CD45RA+ cells. Across several immunoSEQ plates, the genomic DNA of each subset was split evenly. Sequencing used immunoSEQ multiplex PCR; TCRdb keeps in-frame clones, though not all of them. Here the sample spans around 2.1 million clones, about 93% being singletons. V is TRBV7-3 and J is TRBJ2-7, with 9 bases fitting TRBD1. This TCR came from a man younger than 35 in good health. Some clones in this sample may be carry-over from other donors' samples. The sequenced sample was naive CD8+ T cells from PBMCs. The CDR3 nucleotides are TGTGCCAGCAGCTTCGACAGGGGGTACGAGCAGTACTTC. Encoded protein: CASSFDRGYEQYF.